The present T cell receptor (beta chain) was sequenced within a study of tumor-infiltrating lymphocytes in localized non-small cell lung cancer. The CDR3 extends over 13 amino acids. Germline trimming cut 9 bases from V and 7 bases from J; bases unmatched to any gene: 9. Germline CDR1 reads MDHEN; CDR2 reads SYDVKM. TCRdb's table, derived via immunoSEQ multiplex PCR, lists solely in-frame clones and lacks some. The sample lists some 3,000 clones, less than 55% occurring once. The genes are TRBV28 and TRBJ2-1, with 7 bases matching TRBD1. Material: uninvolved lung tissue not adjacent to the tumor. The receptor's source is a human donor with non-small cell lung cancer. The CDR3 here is CASKTGDRNEQFF. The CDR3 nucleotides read TGTGCCAGTAAAACAGGGGACCGGAATGAGCAGTTCTTC.